This TCR beta chain derives from a study of blood T cell repertoires in COVID-19. Overall study: COVID-19 samples collected from the United States, Italy and Spain covered acute and convalescent phases.

Authors' data handling: Estimation of nucleated cell counts was performed using reference gene primer amplification. Measured with immunoSEQ multiplex PCR; TCRdb has only the in-frame clones, and not every one. V, J and clone size were drawn from that table, and D and trimming were deduced from the DNA. In the table there are roughly 55,000 clones, around nine tenths of which are singletons. The germline V and J ends were trimmed by 2 bases and 7 bases, with 13 bases remaining between them. The V gene's germline CDR1 is SGHRS and CDR2 YFSETQ. The length of the CDR3 is 14 residues. In regard to this clone: This CDR3 is also generated by other DNA sequences in the sample.

The chain has TRBV5-1 and TRBJ1-5; a possible D gene is TRBD1 (5 bases). The TCR sequence derives from a human donor with active COVID-19. The donor label of this sample is uncertain. Sequencing input: peripheral blood. The CDR3: CASSFGQGGQPQHF. Here the CDR3 DNA reads TGCGCCAGCAGCTTCGGGCAGGGAGGACAGCCCCAGCATTTT.